Listed below are T cell receptor beta chains from one sample, sequenced in a study of blood T cells in healthy people across ages. TCRdb ran MiXCR on the 5' RACE reads and lists one entry per CDR3 protein. Of more than 500,000 distinct CDR3 sequences listed, about 26% are singletons. These data were also reused for a study on T cells of mothers and their children.

The sample comprised blood. The receptors derive from a boy younger than 10 in good health. The CDR3 runs from the conserved cysteine through the conserved F or W. The D gene is left open where the match is weak. Not every row has a clone size; where given, it reads once, few, many or a size class.

D: .; length: 15; J: TRBJ2-7; size: .; V: TRBV6-5; CDR3: CASQPLSSGLKEQYF; DNA: TGTGCCAGCCAACCCCTGTCCAGCGGCCTTAAGGAGCAGTACTTC
D: .; length: 16; J: TRBJ2-5; size: few; V: TRBV7-9; CDR3: CASSLRASFGKETQYF; DNA: TGTGCCAGCAGCTTACGGGCCAGTTTTGGAAAAGAGACCCAGTACTTC
D: .; length: 12; J: TRBJ2-5; size: .; V: TRBV6-5; CDR3: CASSDSIETQYF; DNA: TGTGCCAGCAGTGACTCCATAGAGACCCAGTACTTC
D: TRBD2; length: 14; J: TRBJ2-5; size: .; V: TRBV5-1; CDR3: CASRVAGDQETQYF; DNA: TGCGCCAGCAGGGTAGCGGGGGACCAAGAGACCCAGTACTTC
D: TRBD1; length: 17; J: TRBJ1-4; size: .; V: TRBV6-1; CDR3: CASSPGQGSFVDEKLFF; DNA: TGTGCCAGCAGTCCGGGACAGGGGAGTTTTGTGGATGAAAAACTGTTTTTT
D: TRBD1; length: 15; J: TRBJ2-1; size: .; V: TRBV28; CDR3: CASRTPRTGRYEQFF; DNA: TGTGCCAGCAGGACCCCCCGGACAGGGAGGTATGAGCAGTTCTTC
D: .; length: 12; J: TRBJ1-2; size: .; V: TRBV12-3/TRBV12-4; CDR3: CASSRRLDGYTF; DNA: TGTGCCAGCAGTCGACGGCTCGACGGCTACACCTTC
D: .; length: 16; J: TRBJ2-4; size: .; V: TRBV19; CDR3: CASAREGQIAKNIQYF; DNA: TGTGCCAGTGCCCGGGAGGGACAGATAGCCAAAAACATTCAGTACTTC
D: .; length: 17; J: TRBJ1-4; size: few; V: TRBV18; CDR3: CASSSPGPTLESEKLFF; DNA: TGTGCCAGCTCATCCCCGGGCCCTACCTTGGAGAGTGAAAAACTGTTTTTT
D: .; length: 13; J: TRBJ2-3; size: .; V: TRBV12-3/TRBV12-4; CDR3: CASSFRVTDTQYF; DNA: TGTGCCAGCAGTTTTAGGGTGACAGATACGCAGTATTTT
D: .; length: 15; J: TRBJ2-5; size: .; V: TRBV6-6; CDR3: CASSLPTSTQETQYF; DNA: TGTGCCAGCAGTCTCCCGACCAGCACCCAAGAGACCCAGTACTTC
D: TRBD2; length: 20; J: TRBJ2-5; size: once; V: TRBV11-2; CDR3: CASSLVIPGLAGGRRETQYF; DNA: TGTGCCAGCAGCTTAGTGATTCCGGGACTAGCGGGAGGGCGAAGGGAGACCCAGTACTTC
D: .; length: 16; J: TRBJ2-6; size: many; V: TRBV4-1; CDR3: CASSQEQGSGANVLTF; DNA: TGCGCCAGCAGCCAAGAACAGGGATCTGGGGCCAACGTCCTGACTTTC
D: TRBD2; length: 17; J: TRBJ2-7; size: few; V: TRBV7-6; CDR3: CASSLGGSSGSSYEQYF; DNA: TGTGCCAGCAGCTTAGGAGGGTCTAGCGGAAGCTCCTACGAGCAGTACTTC
D: .; length: 12; J: TRBJ2-2; size: .; V: TRBV3-1; CDR3: CASSQLGGELFF; DNA: TGTGCCAGCAGCCAACTAGGCGGGGAGCTGTTTTTT
D: .; length: 15; J: TRBJ2-5; size: .; V: TRBV12-3/TRBV12-4; CDR3: CASSALIGPQETQYF; DNA: TGTGCCAGCAGCGCGCTGATAGGGCCCCAAGAGACCCAGTACTTC
D: .; length: 15; J: TRBJ1-1; size: .; V: TRBV30; CDR3: CAWSVYGHQNTEAFF; DNA: TGTGCCTGGAGTGTATACGGACATCAGAACACTGAAGCTTTCTTT
D: .; length: 17; J: TRBJ2-1; size: .; V: TRBV3-1; CDR3: CASSLSRASHPYNEQFF; DNA: TGTGCCAGCAGCCTAAGCCGGGCCTCGCACCCTTACAATGAGCAGTTCTTC
D: .; length: 12; J: TRBJ2-3; size: .; V: TRBV14; CDR3: CASSQESYTQYF; DNA: TGTGCCAGCAGCCAAGAATCTTATACGCAGTATTTT
D: .; length: 12; J: TRBJ1-2; size: once; V: TRBV18; CDR3: CASTTQDYGYTF; DNA: TGTGCCAGCACAACCCAGGATTATGGCTACACCTTC
D: .; length: 15; J: TRBJ1-2; size: .; V: TRBV7-2; CDR3: CASSLALTGSYGYTF; DNA: TGTGCCAGCAGCTTAGCGCTTACAGGATCCTATGGCTACACCTTC
D: TRBD1; length: 13; J: TRBJ2-1; size: few; V: TRBV3-1; CDR3: CASSQWQGAGQFF; DNA: TGTGCCAGCAGCCAATGGCAGGGGGCTGGGCAGTTCTTC
D: .; length: 13; J: TRBJ1-1; size: .; V: TRBV6-6; CDR3: CASSSVGENEAFF; DNA: TGTGCCAGCAGTTCGGTAGGGGAGAATGAAGCTTTCTTT
D: .; length: 15; J: TRBJ2-2; size: .; V: TRBV7-9; CDR3: CASRLQGANTGELFF; DNA: TGTGCCAGCAGGTTACAGGGCGCGAACACCGGGGAGCTGTTTTTT
D: TRBD2; length: 16; J: TRBJ2-3; size: .; V: TRBV7-2; CDR3: CASSPAGGPGTDTQYF; DNA: TGTGCCAGCAGCCCAGCGGGAGGGCCAGGCACAGATACGCAGTATTTT
D: TRBD1; length: 13; J: TRBJ2-7; size: few; V: TRBV11-2; CDR3: CASSLLYRGEQYF; DNA: TGTGCCAGCAGCCTACTCTACAGGGGCGAGCAGTACTTC
D: .; length: 15; J: TRBJ2-1; size: .; V: TRBV11-2; CDR3: CASSLWPTGFDEQFF; DNA: TGTGCCAGCAGCTTATGGCCAACTGGGTTCGATGAGCAGTTCTTC
D: .; length: 14; J: TRBJ2-5; size: .; V: TRBV6-2/TRBV6-3; CDR3: CASKYALWTETQYF; DNA: TGTGCCAGCAAGTATGCCCTATGGACGGAGACCCAGTACTTC
D: .; length: 13; J: TRBJ1-2; size: few; V: TRBV12-3/TRBV12-4; CDR3: CASSFAGDHGYTF; DNA: TGTGCCAGCAGTTTTGCGGGGGACCATGGCTACACCTTC
D: .; length: 16; J: TRBJ1-1; size: many; V: TRBV5-5; CDR3: CASSSFGGQGHTEAFF; DNA: TGTGCCAGCAGCTCTTTTGGAGGTCAGGGACACACTGAAGCTTTCTTT
D: TRBD2; length: 16; J: TRBJ2-1; size: .; V: TRBV6-5; CDR3: CASSYQGSSGSVEQFF; DNA: TGTGCCAGCAGTTACCAAGGCTCTAGCGGGTCTGTTGAGCAGTTCTTC
D: .; length: 13; J: TRBJ2-4; size: .; V: TRBV29-1; CDR3: CSVVAGVTNIQYF; DNA: TGCAGCGTTGTTGCAGGGGTGACAAACATTCAGTACTTC
D: .; length: 17; J: TRBJ2-1; size: .; V: TRBV21-1; CDR3: CASSKVKKGPSYNEQFF; DNA: TGTGCCAGCAGCAAAGTGAAGAAGGGGCCCTCCTACAATGAGCAGTTCTTC
D: TRBD2; length: 15; J: TRBJ2-3; size: .; V: TRBV29-1; CDR3: CSVEIPSGNTDTQYF; DNA: TGCAGCGTTGAAATACCTAGCGGGAACACAGATACGCAGTATTTT
D: .; length: 16; J: TRBJ2-2; size: few; V: TRBV4-2; CDR3: CASSQEGGLNTGELFF; DNA: TGTGCCAGCAGCCAAGAGGGCGGACTCAACACCGGGGAGCTGTTTTTT
D: .; length: 15; J: TRBJ1-2; size: .; V: TRBV19; CDR3: CASSIRRGDNCGYTF; DNA: TGTGCCAGTAGTATCCGGCGTGGGGATAACTGTGGCTACACCTTC
D: .; length: 15; J: TRBJ2-7; size: .; V: TRBV7-2; CDR3: CASSSQRRKAYEQYF; DNA: TGTGCCAGCAGCTCCCAGCGTCGGAAGGCCTACGAGCAGTACTTC
D: TRBD2; length: 16; J: TRBJ2-3; size: .; V: TRBV7-2; CDR3: CASSQDWTSGRDTRYF; DNA: TGTGCCAGCAGCCAAGATTGGACTAGCGGGAGAGATACGCGGTATTTT
D: .; length: 15; J: TRBJ1-5; size: few; V: TRBV7-9; CDR3: CASSPGTLPNRPQHF; DNA: TGTGCCAGCAGCCCCGGGACACTTCCAAATCGGCCCCAGCATTTT
D: .; length: 13; J: TRBJ2-5; size: .; V: TRBV19; CDR3: CASQRTVQETQYF; DNA: TGTGCCAGCCAGAGGACAGTCCAAGAGACCCAGTACTTC
D: TRBD1; length: 13; J: TRBJ1-2; size: few; V: TRBV6-5; CDR3: CASCREGADGYTF; DNA: TGTGCCAGCTGCCGGGAGGGGGCAGATGGCTACACCTTC
D: .; length: 13; J: TRBJ2-2; size: .; V: TRBV20-1; CDR3: CSASGPNTGELFF; DNA: TGCAGTGCTAGCGGGCCGAACACCGGGGAGCTGTTTTTT
D: .; length: 18; J: TRBJ2-5; size: .; V: TRBV3-1; CDR3: CASSPFLGAPGSRETQYF; DNA: TGTGCCAGCAGCCCCTTTTTGGGGGCCCCGGGGTCCCGGGAGACCCAGTACTTC
D: TRBD2; length: 16; J: TRBJ2-7; size: .; V: TRBV19; CDR3: CASSTAGTSGSYEQYF; DNA: TGTGCCAGTAGTACCGCTGGGACTAGCGGGAGTTACGAGCAGTACTTC
D: TRBD1; length: 13; J: TRBJ2-7; size: few; V: TRBV27; CDR3: CASSADRPAEQYF; DNA: TGTGCCAGCAGTGCGGACAGGCCCGCTGAGCAGTACTTC
D: .; length: 20; J: TRBJ2-6; size: .; V: TRBV27; CDR3: CASSFGDEGVGFSGANVLTF; DNA: TGTGCCAGCAGTTTCGGGGATGAGGGCGTTGGTTTTTCTGGGGCCAACGTCCTGACTTTC
D: .; length: 14; J: TRBJ2-1; size: .; V: TRBV7-8; CDR3: CASSPSATYNEQFF; DNA: TGTGCCAGCAGCCCTTCCGCTACCTACAATGAGCAGTTCTTC
D: .; length: 12; J: TRBJ2-5; size: .; V: TRBV6-1; CDR3: CASTRVGKTQYF; DNA: TGTGCCAGCACCAGGGTTGGGAAGACCCAGTACTTC
D: TRBD1; length: 14; J: TRBJ1-2; size: .; V: TRBV12-3/TRBV12-4; CDR3: CASRYTGGFGGYTF; DNA: TGTGCCAGCAGATACACAGGGGGCTTTGGGGGCTACACCTTC
D: TRBD2; length: 15; J: TRBJ2-3; size: .; V: TRBV20-1; CDR3: CSAISLAGGTDTQYF; DNA: TGCAGTGCTATCTCGTTAGCGGGAGGGACAGATACGCAGTATTTT
D: .; length: 16; J: TRBJ2-5; size: few; V: TRBV7-8; CDR3: CASSRLSTRGQETQYF; DNA: TGTGCCAGCAGCCGCCTTAGCACGCGGGGTCAAGAGACCCAGTACTTC
D: TRBD2; length: 14; J: TRBJ2-1; size: many; V: TRBV2; CDR3: CASSGGTSEDGKFF; DNA: TGTGCCAGCAGTGGGGGTACTAGCGAGGATGGGAAGTTCTTC
D: TRBD1; length: 13; J: TRBJ2-7; size: few; V: TRBV10-3; CDR3: CASGGQANYEQYF; DNA: TGTGCCAGTGGGGGACAGGCAAACTACGAGCAGTACTTC
D: .; length: 15; J: TRBJ2-7; size: .; V: TRBV7-2; CDR3: CASSVNRGPSYEQYF; DNA: TGTGCCAGCAGCGTAAACCGGGGCCCCTCCTACGAGCAGTACTTC